This entry features one T cell receptor beta chain sequence. The data stem from a study of blood T cell repertoires in COVID-19. Background on the study: Italy, Spain and the United States were the sources of the convalescent and acute COVID-19 samples. In each case, the material was cDNA or gDNA derived from T cells, B-cell-depleted T cells, or PBMCs.

Study processing details: Estimated nucleated cell counts came from reference gene primer amplification. Clones were sequenced by immunoSEQ multiplex PCR, and TCRdb holds only the in-frame ones, with some missing. V and J calls and clone size are as listed in that table; D and trimming were resolved from the DNA. The sample carries around 270,000 clones, around 89% recorded once. Germline values: CDR1 MNHEY, CDR2 SVGAGI. J gave up 0 bases and V 6 bases, and 6 bases lay outside the gene matches. The CDR3 covers 15 residues. The chain recombines TRBV6-5 with TRBJ1-1; 8 nucleotides agree with TRBD1. Sequenced material: peripheral blood. The sequence was obtained from a man aged 35-49 years with acute or convalescent COVID-19. Here the CDR3 DNA reads TGTGCCAGCAGATTGGGACAGGCGATGAACACTGAAGCTTTCTTT. Translation: CASRLGQAMNTEAFF.